These 14 T cell receptor beta chains were all obtained from the same sample, sequenced in a study of T cell responses to AZD1222 COVID-19 vaccine. Libraries were prepared by immunoSEQ multiplex PCR; TCRdb keeps only in-frame clonotypes and omits some of them. The sample lists fewer than 200,000 clones; roughly nine tenths were seen once. The sample was peripheral blood, taken on day 0 of AZD1222 vaccination. The receptors were sampled from an adult in good health.

V usage is TRBV10-2 and J usage is TRBJ1-2, with no clear D. CDR3 size: 14 residues. CDR1 WSHSY and CDR2 SAAADI come from the germline V gene. With 2 bases removed from V and 3 bases from J, the gap between germline ends came to 10 bases. This CDR3 reads CASSEPRADYGYTF. The DNA for the CDR3 is TGCGCCAGCAGTGAGCCCCGGGCAGACTATGGCTACACCTTC.

The chain combines TRBV30 with TRBJ1-5; 7 nucleotides line up with TRBD1. CDR3 length: 14 residues. The germline CDR1 and CDR2 sequences are GTSNPN and SVGIG (reference sequence). The ends lost 4 bases at V and 7 bases at J; junction bases unmatched: 10. The CDR3 reads CAWNPAGGDQPQHF. The CDR3 nucleotides read TGTGCCTGGAACCCGGCAGGGGGTGACCAGCCCCAGCATTTT.

The count of this clone is one. The chain joins TRBV7-9 to TRBJ2-5; no definite D call. This CDR3 has 15 residues. Germline V gene data show CDR1 as SEHNR and CDR2 as FQNEAQ (reference sequence). V lost 2 bases, J lost 4 bases, and 14 bases lay in between. The CDR3 loop reads CASSLPAGLVETQYF. The CDR3 DNA reads as TGTGCCAGCAGCTTACCGGCCGGGTTGGTAGAGACCCAGTACTTC.

The table lists this clone with a count of one. Germline and junction disagree at one end, which may indicate a read error. The V gene is TRBV7-8, the J gene TRBJ2-7; D is ambiguous. Germline V gene sequence: CDR1 SGHVS, CDR2 FQNEAQ. The CDR3 runs 12 residues. CDR3 amino acids: CATSPRTYEQYF. CDR3 nucleotide sequence: TGTGCCACCAGCCCCCGGACCTACGAGCAGTACTTC.

This chain links TRBV7-7 with TRBJ2-5, with D perhaps TRBD1 (5 bases). The ends were cut back, 5 bases at V and 5 bases at J, with 9 bases in the middle. The CDR3 runs to 12 residues. Per germline, CDR1 SSHAT and CDR2 FNYEAQ (reference sequence). The CDR3 nucleotides read TGTGCCAGCAGCCCAGGGTTGGAGACCCAGTACTTC. This encodes CASSPGLETQYF.

This clone appeared once. This chain joins TRBV19 and TRBJ2-4; D gene ambiguous. Germline V CDR1 and CDR2: LNHDA, SQIVND (reference sequence). The CDR3 spans 13 residues. V gave up 5 bases and J gave up 6 bases, with 11 bases separating them. The CDR3: CASSLLTGNIQYF. The CDR3 nucleotides are TGTGCCAGTAGTCTCCTGACGGGAAACATTCAGTACTTC.

Concerning this clone: Other DNA sequences in this sample translate to the same CDR3. V is TRBV11-2 and J is TRBJ2-1; D uncertain. The CDR3 covers 11 residues. CDR1 and CDR2 (germline): SGHAT, FQNNGV. The V and J ends lost 1 base and 9 bases respectively, with 4 bases between them. The CDR3 reads CASSLGGEQFF. Here the CDR3 DNA reads TGTGCCAGCAGCTTAGGAGGTGAGCAGTTCTTC.

This clone was found once. The rearrangement links TRBV19 to TRBJ1-1, with 7 positions matching TRBD1. The junction had 7 bases not matched to a gene; V was cut back by 3 bases and J by 0 bases. The CDR3 covers 16 residues. Germline lookup yields CDR1 LNHDA and CDR2 SQIVND (reference sequence). CDR3 DNA sequence: TGTGCCAGTAGTATGGGGACAGCTACCATGAACACTGAAGCTTTCTTT. It translates to CASSMGTATMNTEAFF.

The V gene is TRBV27, the J gene TRBJ1-2; TRBD1 aligns across 10 bases. J gave up 7 bases and V 1 base, and 6 bases lay outside the gene matches. This CDR3 spans 15 amino acids. Germline V gene lookup returns CDR1 MNHEY and CDR2 SMNVEV (reference sequence). CDR3 protein: CASSLLRDRGAGYTF. The CDR3 coding sequence is TGTGCCAGCAGTTTATTACGGGACAGGGGTGCTGGCTACACCTTC.

This chain connects TRBV27 to TRBJ1-1; TRBD1 might be the D (5 bases). Looked up from germline, CDR1 is MNHEY and CDR2 is SMNVEV (reference sequence). V was clipped by 6 bases and J by 7 bases, with 18 bases between them. There are 14 residues in the CDR3. DNA for the CDR3: TGTGCCAGCAGCTTTATCTCGGGGACGAATGAAGCTTTCTTT. Amino acid sequence: CASSFISGTNEAFF.

The chain carries TRBV5-1 and TRBJ1-2; 10 bases line up with TRBD1. Trimming removed 0 bases from V and 4 bases from J; junction bases left unmatched: 0. The CDR3 sequence is 14 residues long. The V gene's germline CDR1 is SGHRS and CDR2 YFSETQ. In DNA form, the CDR3 reads TGCGCCAGCAGCTTGGGACAGGGGGCCTATGGCTACACCTTC. Translated: CASSLGQGAYGYTF.

The CDR3 protein is CASSPMSLRGLATNEKLFF. The CDR3 DNA is TGCGCCAGCAGCCCTATGTCCCTCAGGGGCCTAGCAACTAATGAAAAACTGTTTTTT. The chain couples TRBV4-1 to TRBJ1-4; D possibly corresponds to TRBD1 (6 bases). The V gene lost 4 bases and the J gene lost 0 bases, with 21 bases spanning the gap. Germline V gene data show CDR1 as MGHRA and CDR2 as YSYEKL. CDR3 length: 19 residues.

The chain joins TRBV19 to TRBJ2-7; possibly TRBD1 for D (5 bases). The germline V and J ends were trimmed by 3 bases and 0 bases, with 9 bases remaining between them. In germline, CDR1 is LNHDA, CDR2 SQIVND (reference sequence). The CDR3 sequence is 14 residues long. In DNA form, the CDR3 reads TGTGCCAGTAGTATGTCCAGGGACTCCTACGAGCAGTACTTC. Its protein product is CASSMSRDSYEQYF.

The rearrangement links TRBV5-1 to TRBJ2-1; possible D gene TRBD2, 6 bases. Trimming took off 4 bases at V and 2 bases at J, with 13 bases between the two ends. Germline CDR1 reads SGHRS; CDR2 reads YFSETQ. The CDR3 runs to 15 residues. The CDR3: CASSLRETTYNEQFF. CDR3 DNA: TGCGCCAGCAGCCTACGGGAGACGACCTACAATGAGCAGTTCTTC.